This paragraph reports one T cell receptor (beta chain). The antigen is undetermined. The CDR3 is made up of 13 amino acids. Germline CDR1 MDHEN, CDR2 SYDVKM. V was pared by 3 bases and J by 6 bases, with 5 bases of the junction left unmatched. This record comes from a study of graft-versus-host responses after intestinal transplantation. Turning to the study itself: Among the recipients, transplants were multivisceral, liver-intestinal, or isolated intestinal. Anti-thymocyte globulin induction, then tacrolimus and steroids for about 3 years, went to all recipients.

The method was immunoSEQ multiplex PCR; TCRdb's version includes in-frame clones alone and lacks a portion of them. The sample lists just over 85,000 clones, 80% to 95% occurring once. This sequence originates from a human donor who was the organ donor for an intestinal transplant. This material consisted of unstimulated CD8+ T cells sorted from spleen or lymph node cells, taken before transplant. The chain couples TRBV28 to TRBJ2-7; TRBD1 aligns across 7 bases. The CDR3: CASSFPDRAEQYF. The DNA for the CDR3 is TGTGCCAGCAGTTTCCCCGACAGGGCCGAGCAGTACTTC.